The source of this TCR beta chain is a study of control samples from healthy donors and cancer patients. The V gene's germline CDR1 is KGHSH and CDR2 LQKENI. Unmatched junction bases numbered 0, after V lost 1 base and J lost 9 bases. The CDR3 is 13 amino acids. TCRdb keeps only in-frame clones here, not all; method: immunoSEQ multiplex PCR. The table includes 150,000 to 200,000 clones, over 90% detected once. Note on this clone: Distinct nucleotide sequences in the sample also encode this CDR3.

The rearrangement joins TRBV18 to TRBJ2-4, with TRBD1 identical over 10 bases. Material: blood. This TCR came from a woman between 25 and 40 years old in good health. The DNA for the CDR3 is TGTGCCAGCTCACCACGGGACAGGGGCATTCAGTACTTC. Amino acid sequence: CASSPRDRGIQYF.